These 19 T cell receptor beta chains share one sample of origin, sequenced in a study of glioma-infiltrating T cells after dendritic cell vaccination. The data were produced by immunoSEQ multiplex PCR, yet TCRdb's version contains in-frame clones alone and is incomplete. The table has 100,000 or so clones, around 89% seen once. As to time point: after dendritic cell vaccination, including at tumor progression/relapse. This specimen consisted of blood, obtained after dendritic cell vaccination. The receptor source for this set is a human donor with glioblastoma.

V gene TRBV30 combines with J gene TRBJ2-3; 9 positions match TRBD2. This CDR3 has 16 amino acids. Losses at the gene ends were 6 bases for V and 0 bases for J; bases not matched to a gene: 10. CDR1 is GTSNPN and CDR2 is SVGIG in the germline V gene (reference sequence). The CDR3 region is CACLAGSTLSTDTQYF. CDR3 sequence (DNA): TGTGCCTGCCTAGCGGGATCCACCCTAAGCACAGATACGCAGTATTTT.

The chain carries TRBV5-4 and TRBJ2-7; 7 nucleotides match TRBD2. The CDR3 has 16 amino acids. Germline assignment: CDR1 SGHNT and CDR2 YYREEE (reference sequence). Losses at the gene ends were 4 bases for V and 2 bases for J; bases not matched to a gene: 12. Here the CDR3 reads CASSLSGRKRAYEQYF. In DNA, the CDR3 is TGTGCCAGCAGCCTATCCGGGAGGAAAAGGGCCTACGAGCAGTACTTC. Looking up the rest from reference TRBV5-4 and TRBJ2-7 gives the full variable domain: ETGVTQSPTHLIKTRGQQVTLRCSSQSGHNTVSWYQQALGQGPQFIFQYYREEENGRGNFPPRFSGLQFPNYSSELNVNALELDDSALYLCASSLSGRKRAYEQYFGPGTRLTVT.

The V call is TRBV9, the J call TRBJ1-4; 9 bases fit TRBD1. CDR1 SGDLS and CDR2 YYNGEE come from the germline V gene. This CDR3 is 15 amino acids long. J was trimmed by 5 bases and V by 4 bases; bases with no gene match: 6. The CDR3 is CASSPSGTGNEKLFF. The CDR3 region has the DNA TGTGCCAGCAGCCCGTCCGGGACAGGGAATGAAAAACTGTTTTTT.

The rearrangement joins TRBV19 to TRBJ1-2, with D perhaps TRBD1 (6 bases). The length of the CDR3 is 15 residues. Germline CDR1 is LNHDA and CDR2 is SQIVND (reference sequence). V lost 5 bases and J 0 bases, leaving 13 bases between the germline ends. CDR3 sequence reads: CASSPTRGANYGYTF. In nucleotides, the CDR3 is TGTGCCAGTAGTCCTACCAGGGGAGCTAACTATGGCTACACCTTC.

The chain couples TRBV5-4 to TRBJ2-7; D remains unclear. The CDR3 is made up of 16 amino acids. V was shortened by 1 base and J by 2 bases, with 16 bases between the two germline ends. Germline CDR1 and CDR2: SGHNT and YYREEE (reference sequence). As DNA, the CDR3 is TGTGCCAGCAGCTTGAGGCAGGCCACCTCAACCTACGAGCAGTACTTC. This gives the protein CASSLRQATSTYEQYF.

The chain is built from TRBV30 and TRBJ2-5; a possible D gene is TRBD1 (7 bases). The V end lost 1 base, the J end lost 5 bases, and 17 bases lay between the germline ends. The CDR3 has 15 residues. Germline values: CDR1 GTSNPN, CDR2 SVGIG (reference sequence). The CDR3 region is CAWSAGNRGGETQYF. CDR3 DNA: TGTGCCTGGAGTGCCGGAAACAGGGGAGGCGAGACCCAGTACTTC.

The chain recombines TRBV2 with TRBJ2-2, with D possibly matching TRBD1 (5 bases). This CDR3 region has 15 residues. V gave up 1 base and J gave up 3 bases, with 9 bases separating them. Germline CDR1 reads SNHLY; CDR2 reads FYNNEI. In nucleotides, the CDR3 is TGTGCCAGCAGTGAAGGACAGACCTACACCGGGGAGCTGTTTTTT. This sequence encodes CASSEGQTYTGELFF.

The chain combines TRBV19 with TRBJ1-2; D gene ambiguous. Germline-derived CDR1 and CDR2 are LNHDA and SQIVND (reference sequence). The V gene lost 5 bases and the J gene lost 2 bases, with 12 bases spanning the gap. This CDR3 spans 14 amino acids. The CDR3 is CASSATLTNYGYTF. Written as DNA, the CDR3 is TGTGCCAGTAGTGCGACTCTAACCAACTATGGCTACACCTTC.

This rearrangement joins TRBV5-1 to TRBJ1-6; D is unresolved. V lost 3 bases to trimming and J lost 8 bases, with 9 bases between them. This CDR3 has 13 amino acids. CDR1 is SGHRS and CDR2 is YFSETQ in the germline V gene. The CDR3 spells CASSWKEDSPLHF. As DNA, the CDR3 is TGCGCCAGCAGCTGGAAAGAGGATTCACCCCTCCACTTT.

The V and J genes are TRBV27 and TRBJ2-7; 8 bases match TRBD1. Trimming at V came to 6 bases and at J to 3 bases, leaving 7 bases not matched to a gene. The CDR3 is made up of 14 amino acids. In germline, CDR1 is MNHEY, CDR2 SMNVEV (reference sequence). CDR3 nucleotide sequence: TGTGCCAGCAGGGCGGGGACAGGACTCTACGAGCAGTACTTC. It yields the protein CASRAGTGLYEQYF.

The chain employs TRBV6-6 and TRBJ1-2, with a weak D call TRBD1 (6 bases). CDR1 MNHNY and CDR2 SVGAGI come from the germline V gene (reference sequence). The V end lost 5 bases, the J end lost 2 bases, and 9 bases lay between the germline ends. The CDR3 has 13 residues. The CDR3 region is CASSVDRNYGYTF. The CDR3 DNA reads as TGTGCCAGCAGTGTCGACAGGAACTATGGCTACACCTTC.

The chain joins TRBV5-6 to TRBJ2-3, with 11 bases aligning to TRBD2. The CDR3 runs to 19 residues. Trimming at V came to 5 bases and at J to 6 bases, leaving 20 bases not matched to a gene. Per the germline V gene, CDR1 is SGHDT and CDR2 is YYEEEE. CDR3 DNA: TGTGCCAGCAGTCTTGTTGATTGGGCTAGCGGGGGGAGTGTTGATACGCAGTATTTT. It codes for CASSLVDWASGGSVDTQYF.

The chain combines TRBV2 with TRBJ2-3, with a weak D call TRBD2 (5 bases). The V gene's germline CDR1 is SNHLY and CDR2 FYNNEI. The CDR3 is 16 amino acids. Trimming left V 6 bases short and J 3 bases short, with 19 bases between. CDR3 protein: CASSLLGPDVTDTQYF. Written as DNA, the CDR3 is TGTGCCAGCAGCTTACTAGGGCCCGATGTGACAGATACGCAGTATTTT.

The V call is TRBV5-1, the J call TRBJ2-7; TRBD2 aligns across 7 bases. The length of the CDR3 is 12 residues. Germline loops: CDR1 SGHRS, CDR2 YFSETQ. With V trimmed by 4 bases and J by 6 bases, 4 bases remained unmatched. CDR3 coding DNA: TGCGCCAGCAGCGAACCGGGGGGCGAGCAGTACTTC. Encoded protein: CASSEPGGEQYF. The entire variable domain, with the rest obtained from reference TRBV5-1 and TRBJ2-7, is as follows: KAGVTQTPRYLIKTRGQQVTLSCSPISGHRSVSWYQQTPGQGLQFLFEYFSETQRNKGNFPGRFSGRQFSNSRSEMNVSTLELGDSALYLCASSEPGGEQYFGPGTRLTVT.

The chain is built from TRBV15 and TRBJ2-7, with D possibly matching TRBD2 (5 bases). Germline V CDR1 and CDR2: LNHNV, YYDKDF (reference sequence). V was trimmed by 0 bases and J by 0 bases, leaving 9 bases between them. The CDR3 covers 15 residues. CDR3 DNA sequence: TGTGCCACCAGCAGAGACACGGGGAACTCCTACGAGCAGTACTTC. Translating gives CATSRDTGNSYEQYF.

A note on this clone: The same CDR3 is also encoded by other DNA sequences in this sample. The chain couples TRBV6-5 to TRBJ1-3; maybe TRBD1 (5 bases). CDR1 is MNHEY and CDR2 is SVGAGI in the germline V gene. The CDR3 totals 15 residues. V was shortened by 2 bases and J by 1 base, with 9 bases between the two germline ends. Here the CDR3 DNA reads TGTGCCAGCAGTTACGGATCAGGGTCTGGAAACACCATATATTTT. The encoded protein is CASSYGSGSGNTIYF.

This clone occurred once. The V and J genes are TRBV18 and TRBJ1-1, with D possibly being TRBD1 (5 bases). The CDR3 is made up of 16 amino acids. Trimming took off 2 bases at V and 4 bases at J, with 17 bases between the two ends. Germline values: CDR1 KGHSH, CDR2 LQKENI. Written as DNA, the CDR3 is TGTGCCAGCTCACCAAACGCCGGGACTCTCGGCACTGAAGCTTTCTTT. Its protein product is CASSPNAGTLGTEAFF.

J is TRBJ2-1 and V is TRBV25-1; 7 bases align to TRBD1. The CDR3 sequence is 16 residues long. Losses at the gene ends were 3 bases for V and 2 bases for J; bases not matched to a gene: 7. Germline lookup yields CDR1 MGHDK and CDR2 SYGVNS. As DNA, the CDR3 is TGTGCCAGCAGTGATTTTACAGGGGACACCTACAATGAGCAGTTCTTC. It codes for CASSDFTGDTYNEQFF. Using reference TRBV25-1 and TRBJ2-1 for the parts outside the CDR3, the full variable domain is EADIYQTPRYLVIGTGKKITLECSQTMGHDKMYWYQQDPGMELHLIHYSYGVNSTEKGDLSSESTVSRIRTEHFPLTLESARPSHTSQYLCASSDFTGDTYNEQFFGPGTRLTVL.

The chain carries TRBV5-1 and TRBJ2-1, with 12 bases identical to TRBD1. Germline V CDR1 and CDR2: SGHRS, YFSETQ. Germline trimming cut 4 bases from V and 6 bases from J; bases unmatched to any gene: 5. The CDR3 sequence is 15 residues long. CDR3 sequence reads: CASSPGTGGFNEQFF. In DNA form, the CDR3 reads TGCGCCAGCAGCCCCGGGACAGGGGGCTTCAATGAGCAGTTCTTC.